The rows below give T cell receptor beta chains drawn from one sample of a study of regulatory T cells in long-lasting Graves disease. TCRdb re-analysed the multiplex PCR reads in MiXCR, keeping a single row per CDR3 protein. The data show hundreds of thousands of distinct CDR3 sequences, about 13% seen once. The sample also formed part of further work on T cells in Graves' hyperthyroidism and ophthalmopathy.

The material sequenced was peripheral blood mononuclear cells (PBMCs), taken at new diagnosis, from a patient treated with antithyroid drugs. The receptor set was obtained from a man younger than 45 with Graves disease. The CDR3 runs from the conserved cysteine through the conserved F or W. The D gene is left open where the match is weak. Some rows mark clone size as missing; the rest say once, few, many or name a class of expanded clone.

CDR3aa: CSVVPQDTNSYEQYF; CDR3nt: TGCAGCGTTGTCCCACAGGATACCAACTCCTACGAGCAGTACTTC; d_gene: .; v_gene: TRBV29-1; abundance: few; j_gene: TRBJ2-7
CDR3aa: CASSGFYGGRRNTGELFF; CDR3nt: TGTGCCAGCAGTGGATTTTATGGAGGAAGGCGGAACACCGGGGAGCTGTTTTTT; d_gene: .; v_gene: TRBV12-3/TRBV12-4; abundance: many; j_gene: TRBJ2-2
CDR3aa: CSVEDPLGGTYGYTF; CDR3nt: TGCAGCGTTGAAGACCCCCTGGGAGGGACCTATGGCTACACCTTC; d_gene: .; v_gene: TRBV29-1; abundance: once; j_gene: TRBJ1-2
CDR3aa: CASTWTSRFGELFF; CDR3nt: TGTGCCAGCACATGGACTAGCCGCTTCGGGGAGCTGTTTTTT; d_gene: TRBD2; v_gene: TRBV27; abundance: .; j_gene: TRBJ2-2
CDR3aa: CASSESADTLSGQFF; CDR3nt: TGTGCCAGCAGCGAGAGTGCCGATACTTTAAGCGGGCAGTTCTTC; d_gene: .; v_gene: TRBV6-1; abundance: many; j_gene: TRBJ2-1
CDR3aa: CASSIPSGRAAGELFF; CDR3nt: TGTGCCAGTAGTATTCCCAGCGGGAGGGCCGCCGGGGAGCTGTTTTTT; d_gene: TRBD2; v_gene: TRBV19; abundance: many; j_gene: TRBJ2-2
CDR3aa: CSARVTAMNTEAFF; CDR3nt: TGCAGTGCTAGAGTGACGGCGATGAACACTGAAGCTTTCTTT; d_gene: .; v_gene: TRBV20-1; abundance: .; j_gene: TRBJ1-1
CDR3aa: CASSVEGDYYGYTF; CDR3nt: TGTGCCAGCAGCGTAGAAGGGGATTACTATGGCTACACCTTC; d_gene: .; v_gene: TRBV9; abundance: many; j_gene: TRBJ1-2
CDR3aa: CAWSVQGNGEQFF; CDR3nt: TGTGCCTGGAGTGTACAGGGCAACGGTGAGCAGTTCTTC; d_gene: .; v_gene: TRBV30; abundance: few; j_gene: TRBJ2-1
CDR3aa: CASRHLEDPSYEQYF; CDR3nt: TGTGCCAGTAGACACCTAGAGGATCCTTCCTACGAGCAGTACTTC; d_gene: .; v_gene: TRBV19; abundance: few; j_gene: TRBJ2-7
CDR3aa: CASGSIGQGTMNTEAFF; CDR3nt: TGTGCTAGTGGTTCCATCGGACAGGGGACTATGAACACTGAAGCTTTCTTT; d_gene: TRBD1; v_gene: TRBV12-5; abundance: many; j_gene: TRBJ1-1
CDR3aa: CASSLVGRDEQYF; CDR3nt: TGTGCCAGCAGCTTAGTGGGCAGGGACGAGCAGTACTTC; d_gene: .; v_gene: TRBV11-2; abundance: .; j_gene: TRBJ2-7
CDR3aa: CAISDALIVQVAYEQYF; CDR3nt: TGTGCCATCAGTGATGCGCTTATCGTGCAGGTTGCCTACGAGCAGTACTTC; d_gene: .; v_gene: TRBV10-3; abundance: few; j_gene: TRBJ2-7
CDR3aa: CASSFSGRSSNEQFF; CDR3nt: TGCGCCAGCAGTTTTAGCGGGAGAAGTAGTAATGAGCAGTTCTTC; d_gene: TRBD2; v_gene: TRBV5-1; abundance: many; j_gene: TRBJ2-1
CDR3aa: CASSQDLADTQYF; CDR3nt: TGCGCCAGCAGCCAAGATCTGGCAGATACGCAGTATTTT; d_gene: .; v_gene: TRBV3-1; abundance: many; j_gene: TRBJ2-3
CDR3aa: CASSLGRGRALNEQFF; CDR3nt: TGCGCCAGCAGCTTGGGTAGAGGGAGGGCCCTCAATGAGCAGTTCTTC; d_gene: TRBD2; v_gene: TRBV5-1; abundance: many; j_gene: TRBJ2-1
CDR3aa: CASSWGTATYEQYF; CDR3nt: TGTGCCAGCAGTTGGGGGACAGCCACCTACGAGCAGTACTTC; d_gene: TRBD1; v_gene: TRBV12-3/TRBV12-4; abundance: many; j_gene: TRBJ2-7
CDR3aa: CSAQDGSEQYF; CDR3nt: TGCAGTGCTCAGGACGGCTCGGAGCAGTACTTC; d_gene: .; v_gene: TRBV20-1; abundance: many; j_gene: TRBJ2-7
CDR3aa: CASSRFSGSRDTQYF; CDR3nt: TGTGCCAGCAGCCGTTTTAGCGGGAGTCGGGATACGCAGTATTTT; d_gene: TRBD2; v_gene: TRBV7-2; abundance: many; j_gene: TRBJ2-3
CDR3aa: CASSYSAGGPSYGELFF; CDR3nt: TGTGCCAGCAGTTATTCAGCGGGAGGGCCTTCTTACGGGGAGCTGTTTTTT; d_gene: TRBD2; v_gene: TRBV6-2/TRBV6-3; abundance: many; j_gene: TRBJ2-2
CDR3aa: CASSWGNTEAFF; CDR3nt: TGCGCCAGCAGCTGGGGGAACACTGAAGCTTTCTTT; d_gene: .; v_gene: TRBV19; abundance: many; j_gene: TRBJ1-1
CDR3aa: CSAPSAERQYF; CDR3nt: TGCAGTGCTCCCTCGGCGGAGCGGCAGTACTTC; d_gene: .; v_gene: TRBV20-1; abundance: many; j_gene: TRBJ2-7
CDR3aa: CAITAGTGGPGEQYF; CDR3nt: TGTGCCATCACCGCGGGGACAGGGGGTCCTGGGGAGCAGTACTTC; d_gene: TRBD1; v_gene: TRBV10-3; abundance: many; j_gene: TRBJ2-7
CDR3aa: CASTEILGGVYAEAFF; CDR3nt: TGTGCCAGCACGGAGATTTTGGGGGGCGTGTACGCTGAAGCTTTCTTT; d_gene: .; v_gene: TRBV16; abundance: many; j_gene: TRBJ1-1
CDR3aa: CASSSSKGTQYF; CDR3nt: TGCGCCAGCAGCTCATCGAAGGGGACCCAGTACTTC; d_gene: .; v_gene: TRBV5-1; abundance: many; j_gene: TRBJ2-5
CDR3aa: CASSSTGTGSGNTIYF; CDR3nt: TGCGCCAGCAGCTCAACCGGGACAGGCTCCGGAAACACCATATATTTT; d_gene: TRBD1; v_gene: TRBV5-1; abundance: few; j_gene: TRBJ1-3
CDR3aa: CASKRTGGPSSYEQYF; CDR3nt: TGTGCCAGTAAGCGGACAGGGGGGCCAAGCTCCTACGAGCAGTACTTC; d_gene: TRBD1; v_gene: TRBV19; abundance: many; j_gene: TRBJ2-7
CDR3aa: CATLDPRGDEQFF; CDR3nt: TGTGCCACCTTGGACCCGAGGGGGGATGAGCAGTTCTTC; d_gene: .; v_gene: TRBV19; abundance: .; j_gene: TRBJ2-1
CDR3aa: CATSRDGTPEKPLHF; CDR3nt: TGTGCCACCAGCAGAGATGGGACTCCAGAAAAACCCCTCCACTTT; d_gene: .; v_gene: TRBV15; abundance: .; j_gene: TRBJ1-6